What follows are 24 T cell receptor beta chains derived from one specimen sequenced in a study of beta chain features in type 1 diabetes. Reverse transcription of all isolated RNA meant that expressed TCRB transcripts were sequenced. TCRdb's table, derived via immunoSEQ multiplex PCR, lists solely in-frame clones and lacks some. The sample has about 150,000 clones; about 7.3% are singletons. Sequences were obtained from central memory CD4+ T cells from blood. All receptors derive from a man younger than 35 in good health.

This clone was detected only a few times. The chain links TRBV11-2 to TRBJ2-5; 7 bases line up with TRBD1. The J segment lost 0 bases and the V segment lost 1 base, leaving 2 bases of the junction unmatched. The CDR3 has 15 amino acids. The V gene's germline CDR1 is SGHAT and CDR2 FQNNGV. The CDR3, as DNA: TGTGCCAGCAGCTTAGCGGGACAGTACCAAGAGACCCAGTACTTC. This translates into CASSLAGQYQETQYF.

The chain employs TRBV7-3 and TRBJ2-3; 8 nucleotides agree with TRBD1. V dropped 5 bases and J dropped 7; count of bases not matched to a gene: 8. This CDR3 is 14 amino acids long. CDR1 is SGHTA and CDR2 is FQGTGA in the germline V gene. The CDR3 is CASSPRTGMHTQYF. In nucleotides, the CDR3 is TGTGCCAGCAGCCCGAGGACAGGGATGCATACGCAGTATTTT.

The rearrangement uses TRBV28 and TRBJ1-6; D gene ambiguous. The CDR3 loop spans 13 amino acids. With 6 bases removed from V and 4 bases from J, the gap between germline ends came to 7 bases. The germline CDR1 and CDR2 sequences are MDHEN and SYDVKM. In DNA form, the CDR3 reads TGTGCCAGCAGGGCGGCTTATAATTCACCCCTCCACTTT. As protein: CASRAAYNSPLHF.

This chain uses TRBV7-2 with TRBJ1-1; tentative D call: TRBD1 (6 bases). The ends were cut back, 3 bases at V and 0 bases at J, with 8 bases in the middle. Germline V gives CDR1 SGHTA, CDR2 FQGNSA. The CDR3 consists of 14 residues. The CDR3, as DNA: TGTGCCAGCAGCTTTGGACAGTTGAACACTGAAGCTTTCTTT. Translating gives CASSFGQLNTEAFF.

In this sample, this clone turned up many times. V is TRBV19 and J is TRBJ2-2, with TRBD1 as a possible D gene (5 bases). This CDR3 spans 15 amino acids. The germline V gene encodes CDR1 LNHDA and CDR2 SQIVND (reference sequence). With 5 bases removed from V and 5 bases from J, the gap between germline ends came to 15 bases. The chain's CDR3 is CASSLDNLWTGELFF. CDR3 nucleotides: TGTGCCAGTAGTTTGGACAACCTGTGGACCGGGGAGCTGTTTTTT. Together with reference TRBV19 and TRBJ2-2, the CDR3 gives the full variable domain: DGGITQSPKYLFRKEGQNVTLSCEQNLNHDAMYWYRQDPGQGLRLIYYSQIVNDFQKGDIAEGYSVSREKKESFPLTVTSAQKNPTAFYLCASSLDNLWTGELFFGEGSRLTVL.

This clone was picked up many times. The chain links TRBV11-2 to TRBJ1-2; 9 bases agree with TRBD1. Germline-derived CDR1 and CDR2 are SGHAT and FQNNGV. The CDR3 consists of 16 residues. V was clipped by 4 bases and J by 8 bases; unmatched bases: 14. The CDR3: CASSSRGAGTGSGYTF. CDR3 coding DNA: TGTGCCAGCAGCTCAAGGGGGGCCGGGACAGGGAGCGGCTACACCTTC.

The chain employs TRBV7-9 and TRBJ2-7; 7 nucleotides align to TRBD1. The CDR3 consists of 13 residues. Unmatched junction bases numbered 4, after V lost 5 bases and J lost 3 bases. Germline-derived CDR1 and CDR2 are SEHNR and FQNEAQ (reference sequence). The CDR3 loop reads CASSARTGYEQYF. The CDR3 DNA is TGTGCCAGCAGCGCGAGGACAGGCTACGAGCAGTACTTC.

This chain uses TRBV25-1 with TRBJ2-6; possibly TRBD2 for D (7 bases). Trimming took 1 base from V and 1 from J, leaving 14 bases between them. CDR1 and CDR2 (germline): MGHDK, SYGVNS. The CDR3 length is 18 residues. CDR3 in amino acids: CASSESWGGRSGANVLTF. CDR3 nucleotides: TGTGCCAGCAGTGAATCGTGGGGGGGCCGTTCTGGGGCCAACGTCCTGACTTTC.

The gene calls are TRBV4-2 and TRBJ2-2; D call uncertain. The V gene's germline CDR1 is LGHNA and CDR2 YNFKEQ. Trimming shortened V by 1 base and J by 6 bases, and 6 bases separated the two germline ends. This CDR3 contains 13 residues. For the CDR3, the DNA is TGTGCCAGCAGCCAAGTCAGTGCCGGGGAGCTGTTTTTT. It encodes CASSQVSAGELFF.

This clone was picked up a small number of times. CDR3 residues: CASSLDGASTDTQYF. CDR3 DNA sequence: TGTGCCAGCAGCTTGGACGGTGCCTCCACAGATACGCAGTATTTT. V usage is TRBV5-4 and J usage is TRBJ2-3, with D hard to call. Trimming cost V 0 bases and J 2 bases, with 10 bases left between them. This CDR3 region has 15 residues. Germline V CDR1 and CDR2: SGHNT, YYREEE (reference sequence).

The V call is TRBV30, the J call TRBJ1-2; TRBD1 agrees at 7 bases. CDR3 length equals 14 residues. The germline V gene encodes CDR1 GTSNPN and CDR2 SVGIG (reference sequence). The trim removed 2 bases at V and 3 bases at J, leaving 6 bases unmatched. The CDR3 loop is CAWSLTGAYYGYTF. CDR3 sequence (DNA): TGTGCCTGGAGTTTAACAGGGGCCTACTATGGCTACACCTTC.

This clone came up many times. The V call is TRBV19, the J call TRBJ2-4; no clear D gene. CDR3 size: 15 residues. Deletions cut 3 bases from V and 5 bases from J, with 14 bases between. Germline CDR1 LNHDA, CDR2 SQIVND (reference sequence). The CDR3 sequence is CASSIMGYGENIQYF. CDR3 nucleotides: TGTGCCAGTAGTATTATGGGTTACGGAGAAAACATTCAGTACTTC.

This clone turned up a few times. Here the CDR3 reads CASWDFVTGELFF. CDR3 bases: TGTGCCAGTTGGGACTTCGTCACCGGGGAGCTGTTTTTT. The rearrangement joins TRBV28 to TRBJ2-2; tentatively, D is TRBD2 (6 bases). From germline, CDR1 is MDHEN and CDR2 SYDVKM. V was pared by 9 bases and J by 4 bases, with 12 bases between. The CDR3 runs to 13 residues.

The chain has TRBV29-1 and TRBJ1-1; 7 bases map to TRBD1. With 4 bases clipped from V and 0 bases from J, the junction kept 17 bases outside the gene matches. CDR3 length: 18 amino acids. The germline V gene encodes CDR1 SQVTM and CDR2 ANQGSEA. The CDR3 DNA follows: TGCAGCGTTGCAGATGGATCGTTTTACAGGGGCATGAACACTGAAGCTTTCTTT. Translating it yields CSVADGSFYRGMNTEAFF. Looking up the rest from reference TRBV29-1 and TRBJ1-1 gives the full variable domain: SAVISQKPSRDICQRGTSLTIQCQVDSQVTMMFWYRQQPGQSLTLIATANQGSEATYESGFVIDKFPISRPNLTFSTLTVSNMSPEDSSIYLCSVADGSFYRGMNTEAFFGQGTRLTVV.

V is TRBV27 and J is TRBJ2-7, with 12 bases that match TRBD2. J was trimmed by 5 bases and V by 6 bases; bases with no gene match: 8. There are 15 residues in the CDR3. Germline CDR1 MNHEY, CDR2 SMNVEV (reference sequence). The chain's CDR3 is CASSRGLAGTNEQYF. The DNA of the CDR3 is TGTGCCAGCAGCCGAGGACTAGCGGGGACCAACGAGCAGTACTTC.

Only a few counts were recorded for this clone. The chain employs TRBV19 and TRBJ1-1; D remains unclear. Trimming stripped 8 bases from V and 2 bases from J, with 18 bases between. The CDR3 has 15 residues. Germline CDR1 is LNHDA and CDR2 is SQIVND (reference sequence). Here the CDR3 reads CASQTGRGFNTEAFF. CDR3 bases: TGTGCCAGTCAAACCGGTCGGGGATTCAACACTGAAGCTTTCTTT.

In its sample, this clone was seen a few times. Here the CDR3 DNA reads TGTGCCAGCAGTTTAAGCCGGACAGGGACTGGGACAGATACGCAGTATTTT. Protein: CASSLSRTGTGTDTQYF. The chain is built from TRBV28 and TRBJ2-3; 8 bases line up with TRBD1. Trimming took 2 bases from V and 3 from J; bases not matched to a gene: 10. The CDR3 has 17 amino acids. CDR1 and CDR2 from the germline V gene are MDHEN and SYDVKM.

The CDR3 here is CASGFRGTEAFF. The CDR3 DNA reads TGTGCCAGCGGATTCCGGGGCACTGAAGCTTTCTTT. The chain recombines TRBV27 with TRBJ1-1; no definite D call. The germline gives CDR1 MNHEY, CDR2 SMNVEV (reference sequence). Trimming cost V 8 bases and J 4 bases, with 11 bases left between them. This CDR3 spans 12 amino acids.

This clone came up a few times. This chain connects TRBV5-1 to TRBJ2-1, with 9 bases aligning to TRBD2. From germline, CDR1 is SGHRS and CDR2 YFSETQ. The trim removed 0 bases at V and 6 bases at J, leaving 4 bases unmatched. This CDR3 contains 15 residues. The CDR3 region is CASSLVVAGVNEQFF. In DNA form, the CDR3 reads TGCGCCAGCAGCTTGGTGGTAGCGGGAGTCAATGAGCAGTTCTTC.

Regarding this clone: Other DNA sequences in this specimen translate into the identical CDR3. This chain links TRBV5-8 with TRBJ2-5; TRBD1 aligns across 8 bases. J was trimmed by 2 bases and V by 0 bases; bases with no gene match: 0. Germline assignment: CDR1 SGHTS and CDR2 YDEGEE. The CDR3 spans 14 residues. CDR3 DNA: TGTGCCAGCAGCTTGGACAGGGGGCAAGAGACCCAGTACTTC. This sequence encodes CASSLDRGQETQYF.

This clone was seen ten or more times. The chain joins TRBV30 to TRBJ2-5, with TRBD1 matching 8 bases. This CDR3 has 15 amino acids. Losses at the gene ends were 3 bases for V and 2 bases for J; bases not matched to a gene: 8. Germline-derived CDR1 and CDR2 are GTSNPN and SVGIG (reference sequence). CDR3 DNA sequence: TGTGCCTGGAGACGCAGGGGGCGATGGCAAGAGACCCAGTACTTC. Translation gives CAWRRRGRWQETQYF.

V gene TRBV9 combines with J gene TRBJ1-2; TRBD1 aligns across 7 bases. The CDR3 has 13 residues. Germline CDR1 reads SGDLS; CDR2 reads YYNGEE. The J segment lost 4 bases and the V segment lost 4 bases, leaving 4 bases of the junction unmatched. CDR3 DNA sequence: TGTGCCAGCAGCCCTGACAGGGCCTATGGCTACACCTTC. Amino acids: CASSPDRAYGYTF.

V usage is TRBV7-2 and J usage is TRBJ2-1; D is unresolved. Trimming stripped 4 bases from V and 4 bases from J, with 11 bases between. The CDR3 contains 14 residues. Germline CDR1 is SGHTA and CDR2 is FQGNSA. For the CDR3, the DNA is TGTGCCAGCAGCTCCTCGAACGGTTACAATGAGCAGTTCTTC. Its translation: CASSSSNGYNEQFF.

V gene TRBV7-2 combines with J gene TRBJ2-7, with a possible D match to TRBD1 (6 bases). The CDR3 is 14 residues long. Germline-derived CDR1 and CDR2 are SGHTA and FQGNSA. Trimming removed 6 bases from V and 2 bases from J, with 14 bases in between. The CDR3 DNA is TGTGCCAGCAGTTCCGGGACATCAACCTACGAGCAGTACTTC. Amino acid sequence: CASSSGTSTYEQYF.